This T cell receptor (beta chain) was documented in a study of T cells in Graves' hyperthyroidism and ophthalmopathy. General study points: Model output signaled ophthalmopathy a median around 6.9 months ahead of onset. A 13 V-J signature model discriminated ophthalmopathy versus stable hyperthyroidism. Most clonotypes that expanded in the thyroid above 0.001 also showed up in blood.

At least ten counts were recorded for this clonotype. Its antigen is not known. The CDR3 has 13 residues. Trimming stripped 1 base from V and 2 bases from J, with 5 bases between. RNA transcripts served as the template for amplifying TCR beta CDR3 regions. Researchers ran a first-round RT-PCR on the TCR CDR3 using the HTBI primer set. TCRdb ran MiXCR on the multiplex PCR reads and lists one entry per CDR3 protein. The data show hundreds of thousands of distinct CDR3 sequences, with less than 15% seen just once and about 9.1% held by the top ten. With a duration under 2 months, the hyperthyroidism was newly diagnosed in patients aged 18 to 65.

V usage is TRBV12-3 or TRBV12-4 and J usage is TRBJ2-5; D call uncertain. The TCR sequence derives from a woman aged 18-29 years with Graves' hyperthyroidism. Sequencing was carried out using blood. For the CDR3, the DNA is TGTGCCAGCAGTTTAGACGCGCAAGAGACCCAGTACTTC. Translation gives CASSLDAQETQYF.